This paragraph reports one T cell receptor (beta chain). For repertoire sequencing, the TCR beta CDR3 regions were amplified from RNA transcripts. Second-round multiplex PCR came after first-round RT-PCR with HTBI primers. TCRdb re-called the multiplex PCR reads with MiXCR, one entry per CDR3 protein. The sample lists around 43,000 distinct CDR3 sequences, around 50% occurring once. The CDR3 totals 17 residues. Germline-derived CDR1 and CDR2 are MGHDK and SYGVNS. V gave up 1 base and J gave up 2 bases, with 18 bases separating them. The data originate from a study of Graves' ophthalmopathy and Graves' hyperthyroidism.

V usage is TRBV25-1 and J usage is TRBJ2-7, with D perhaps TRBD1 or TRBD2 (7 bases each). The sequence came from an adult man with Graves' ophthalmopathy. The material sequenced was peripheral blood. The CDR3 region is CASSEFEGGDSPYEQYF. CDR3 nucleotides: TGTGCCAGCAGTGAATTTGAAGGGGGGGACAGCCCCTACGAGCAGTACTTC.